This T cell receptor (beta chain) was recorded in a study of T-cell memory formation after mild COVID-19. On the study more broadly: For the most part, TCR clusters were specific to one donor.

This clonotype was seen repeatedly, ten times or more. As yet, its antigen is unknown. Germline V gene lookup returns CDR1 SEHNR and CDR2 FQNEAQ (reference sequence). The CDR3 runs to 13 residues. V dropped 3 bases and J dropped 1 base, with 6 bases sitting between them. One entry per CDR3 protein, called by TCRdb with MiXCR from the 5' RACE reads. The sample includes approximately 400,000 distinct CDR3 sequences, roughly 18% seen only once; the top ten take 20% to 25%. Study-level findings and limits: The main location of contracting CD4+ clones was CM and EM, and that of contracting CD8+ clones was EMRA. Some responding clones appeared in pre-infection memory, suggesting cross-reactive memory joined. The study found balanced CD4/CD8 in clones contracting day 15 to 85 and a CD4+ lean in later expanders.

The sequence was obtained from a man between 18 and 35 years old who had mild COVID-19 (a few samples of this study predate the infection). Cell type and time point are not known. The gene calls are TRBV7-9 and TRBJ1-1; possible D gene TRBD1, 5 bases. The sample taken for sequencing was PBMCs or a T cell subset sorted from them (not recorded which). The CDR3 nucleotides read TGTGCCAGCAGCTTGGGGACGAACACTGAAGCTTTCTTT. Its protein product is CASSLGTNTEAFF.